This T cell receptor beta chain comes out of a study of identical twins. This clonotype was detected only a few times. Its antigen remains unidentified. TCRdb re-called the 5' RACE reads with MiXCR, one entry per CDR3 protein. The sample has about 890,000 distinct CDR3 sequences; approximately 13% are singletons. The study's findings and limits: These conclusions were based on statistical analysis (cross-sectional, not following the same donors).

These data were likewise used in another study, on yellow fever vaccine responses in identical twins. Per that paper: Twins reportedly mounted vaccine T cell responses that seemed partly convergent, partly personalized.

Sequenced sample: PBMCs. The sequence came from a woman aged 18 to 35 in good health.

The CDR3 region has the DNA TGTGCCAGCAGCTCCCGGGGCGGGAGGGGATACAATGAGCAGTTCTTC. As protein: CASSSRGGRGYNEQFF. J is TRBJ2-1 and V is TRBV11-3; TRBD2 matches 9 bases. Looked up from germline, CDR1 is SGHNT and CDR2 is YENEEA. Losses at the gene ends were 4 bases for V and 4 bases for J; bases not matched to a gene: 8. The CDR3 totals 16 residues. Combining the CDR3 with reference TRBV11-3 and TRBJ2-1 gives the whole variable domain EAGVVQSPRYKIIEKKQPVAFWCNPISGHNTLYWYLQNLGQGPELLIRYENEEAVDDSQLPKDRFSAERLKGVDSTLKIQPAELGDSAVYLCASSSRGGRGYNEQFFGPGTRLTVL.